This T cell receptor (beta chain) was retrieved from a study of cytomegalovirus exposure and HLA in healthy donors. Study details: A preliminary data release comprised 80 million to 95 million unique TCRs obtained from HLA-typed donors. About 84% of 350 to 400 genotyped donors fell in the Caucasian-associated ancestry cluster.

A multiplex PCR was run with 60 Vbeta primers and 13 Jbeta primers. In the original workflow: Approximately 9.9 million shared chains were among the approximately 87 million unique TCR beta chains that a later analysis counted. Data came from immunoSEQ multiplex PCR; TCRdb stores just in-frame clones and leaves some out. That table is the source of V, J and clone size, and D and trimming were worked out from the DNA. The table has about 140,000 clones, approximately 80% seen once. The sample taken for sequencing was PBMCs. This TCR was sampled from a man aged 45 to 65 in good health and CMV-seronegative.

CDR3 loop: CASSFDRVYTF. The DNA of the CDR3 is TGTGCCAGCAGTTTCGACAGGGTCTACACCTTC. The chain has TRBV2 and TRBJ1-2; TRBD1 matches 7 bases. The CDR3 extends over 11 amino acids. Looked up from germline, CDR1 is SNHLY and CDR2 is FYNNEI. J lost 10 bases, V lost 5 bases, and 4 bases had no gene match. Filled out from reference TRBV2 and TRBJ1-2, the complete variable domain reads EPEVTQTPSHQVTQMGQEVILRCVPISNHLYFYWYRQILGQKVEFLVSFYNNEISEKSEIFDDQFSVERPDGSNFTLKIRSTKLEDSAMYFCASSFDRVYTFGSGTRLTVV.